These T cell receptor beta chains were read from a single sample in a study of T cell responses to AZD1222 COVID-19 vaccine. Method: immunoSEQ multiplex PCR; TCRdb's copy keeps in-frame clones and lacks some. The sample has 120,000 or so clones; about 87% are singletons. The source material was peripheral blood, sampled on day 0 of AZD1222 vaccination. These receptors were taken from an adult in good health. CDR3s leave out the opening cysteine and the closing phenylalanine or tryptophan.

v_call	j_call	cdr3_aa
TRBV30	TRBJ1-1	AWTTGGGTEAF
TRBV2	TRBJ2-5	ASSGEGTQTQY
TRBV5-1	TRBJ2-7	ASSSGTGNSYEQY
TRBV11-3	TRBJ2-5	ASSRLGGAVTQY
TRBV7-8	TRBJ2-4	ASSLSPIAKNIQY
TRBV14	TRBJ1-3	ASSQAGFGNTIY
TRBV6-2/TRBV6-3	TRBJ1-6	ASSKQTGTGIRSPLH
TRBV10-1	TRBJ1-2	ASSDREQGGYT
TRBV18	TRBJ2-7	ASSPPGRNHEQY
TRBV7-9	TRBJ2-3	ASSLDDTQY
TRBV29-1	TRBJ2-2	SVELQGRGELF
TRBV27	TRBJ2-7	ASSLLPGPYEQY
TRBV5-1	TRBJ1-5	ASSLEENQPQH
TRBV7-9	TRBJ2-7	ASSLDSRASYEQY
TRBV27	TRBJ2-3	ASSSPVRSADTQY
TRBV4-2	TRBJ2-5	ASSQDPTSGGRETQY
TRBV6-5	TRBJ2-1	ASSYGRVSYNEQF
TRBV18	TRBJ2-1	ASSPRGPQSSYNEQF
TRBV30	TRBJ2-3	AWSVKILSTDTQY
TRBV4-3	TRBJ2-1	ASSQAGYDNEQF
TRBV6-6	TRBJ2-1	ASSLTRQGVSSYNEQF
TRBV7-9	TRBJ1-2	ASSPGAGGNYGYT
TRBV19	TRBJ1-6	ASSITGPYNSPLH
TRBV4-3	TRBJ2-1	ASSQEGTGALAGGFNEQF
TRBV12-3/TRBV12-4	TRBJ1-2	ASSPARTGATP
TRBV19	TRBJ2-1	ASSGTWGGNEQF
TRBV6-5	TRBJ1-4	ASSTGPASEKLF
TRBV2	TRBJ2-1	ASSEGGGVNEQF
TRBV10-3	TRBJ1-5	AINEGTGNQPQH
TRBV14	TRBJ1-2	ASSQVEAGTVWRGYT
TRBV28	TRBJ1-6	ASRRDDLRDSPLH
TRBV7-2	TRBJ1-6	ASSSRTGRSSYNSPLH
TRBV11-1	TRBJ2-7	ASSLDRTYEQY
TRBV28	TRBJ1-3	ASRPYGQGSGNTIY
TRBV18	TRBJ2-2	ASSPGQESAGELF
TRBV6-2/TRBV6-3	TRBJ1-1	ASSYMLTGGTEAF
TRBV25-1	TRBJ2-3	ASSEDGGFTDTQY
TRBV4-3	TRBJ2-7	ASSLGLASSYEQY
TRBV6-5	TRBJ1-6	ASSWRGAHSPLH